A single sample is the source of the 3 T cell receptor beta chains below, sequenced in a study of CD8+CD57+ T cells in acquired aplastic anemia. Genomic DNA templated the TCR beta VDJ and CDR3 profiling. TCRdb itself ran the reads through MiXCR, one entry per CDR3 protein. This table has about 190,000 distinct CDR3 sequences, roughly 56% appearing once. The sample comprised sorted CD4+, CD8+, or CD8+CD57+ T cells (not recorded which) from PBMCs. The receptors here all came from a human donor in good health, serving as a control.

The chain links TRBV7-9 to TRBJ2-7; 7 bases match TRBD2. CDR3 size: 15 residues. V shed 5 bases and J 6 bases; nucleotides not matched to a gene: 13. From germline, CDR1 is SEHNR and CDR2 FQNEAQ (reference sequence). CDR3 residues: CASSPPGRTGGEQYF. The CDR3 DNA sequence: TGTGCCAGCAGCCCGCCCGGAAGGACGGGGGGCGAGCAGTACTTC.

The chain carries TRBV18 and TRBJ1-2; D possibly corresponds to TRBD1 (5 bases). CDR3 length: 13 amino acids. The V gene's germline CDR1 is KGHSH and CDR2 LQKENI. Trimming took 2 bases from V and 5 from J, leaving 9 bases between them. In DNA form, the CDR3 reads TGTGCCAGCTCACCAGCAGGGATATATGGCTACACCTTC. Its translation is CASSPAGIYGYTF.

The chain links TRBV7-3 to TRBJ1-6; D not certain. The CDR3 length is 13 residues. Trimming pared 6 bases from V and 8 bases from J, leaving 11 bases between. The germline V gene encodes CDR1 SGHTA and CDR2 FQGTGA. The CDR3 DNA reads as TGTGCCAGCAGGCCTCGACAAGATTCACCCCTCCACTTT. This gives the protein CASRPRQDSPLHF.